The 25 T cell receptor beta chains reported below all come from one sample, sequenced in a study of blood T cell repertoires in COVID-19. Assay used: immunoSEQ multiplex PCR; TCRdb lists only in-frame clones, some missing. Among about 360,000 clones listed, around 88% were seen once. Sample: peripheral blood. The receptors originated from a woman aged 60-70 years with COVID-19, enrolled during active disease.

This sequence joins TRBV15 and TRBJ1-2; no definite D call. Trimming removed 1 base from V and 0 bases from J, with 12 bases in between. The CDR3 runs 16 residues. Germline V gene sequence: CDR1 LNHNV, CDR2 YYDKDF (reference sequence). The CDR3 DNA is TGTGCCACCAGCAGAGGCCTGGGCTTATCTAACTATGGCTACACCTTC. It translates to CATSRGLGLSNYGYTF.

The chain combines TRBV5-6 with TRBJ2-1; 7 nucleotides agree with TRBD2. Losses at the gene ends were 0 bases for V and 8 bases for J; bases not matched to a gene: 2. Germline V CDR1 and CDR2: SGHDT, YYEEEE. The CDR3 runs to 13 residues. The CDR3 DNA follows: TGTGCCAGCAGCTTGGCAGGGAGGGATGAGCAGTTCTTC. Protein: CASSLAGRDEQFF.

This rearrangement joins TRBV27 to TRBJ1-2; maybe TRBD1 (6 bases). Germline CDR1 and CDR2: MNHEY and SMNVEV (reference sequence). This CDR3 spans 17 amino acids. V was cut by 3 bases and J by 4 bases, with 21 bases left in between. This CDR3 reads CASSFRHTGPRGYGYTF. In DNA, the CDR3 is TGTGCCAGCAGTTTCCGCCACACGGGACCCAGGGGCTATGGCTACACCTTC.

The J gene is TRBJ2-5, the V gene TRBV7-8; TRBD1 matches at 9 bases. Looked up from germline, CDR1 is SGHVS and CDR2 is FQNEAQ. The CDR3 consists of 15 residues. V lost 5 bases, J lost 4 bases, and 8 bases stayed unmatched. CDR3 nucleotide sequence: TGTGCCAGCAGCGACCCACAGGGGGCGGGAGAGACCCAGTACTTC. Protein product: CASSDPQGAGETQYF.

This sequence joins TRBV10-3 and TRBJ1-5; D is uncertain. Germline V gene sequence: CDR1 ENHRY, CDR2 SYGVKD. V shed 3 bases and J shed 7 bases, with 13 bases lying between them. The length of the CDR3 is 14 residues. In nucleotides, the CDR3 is TGTGCCATCAGTGACAGAGGGATGGAGCAGCCCCAGCATTTT. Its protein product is CAISDRGMEQPQHF.

The CDR3 region is CATSDSSGANVLTF. CDR3 coding DNA: TGTGCCACATCGGACAGTTCTGGGGCCAACGTCCTGACTTTC. The chain employs TRBV27 and TRBJ2-6, with D perhaps TRBD1 (6 bases). This CDR3 region has 14 residues. The germline V gene encodes CDR1 MNHEY and CDR2 SMNVEV (reference sequence). Trimming removed 10 bases at V and 1 base at J, with 11 bases between.

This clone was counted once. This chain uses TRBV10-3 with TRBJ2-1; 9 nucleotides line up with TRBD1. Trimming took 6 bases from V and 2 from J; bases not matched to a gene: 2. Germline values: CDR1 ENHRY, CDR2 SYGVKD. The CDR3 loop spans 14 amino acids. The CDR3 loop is CAIRDRGAYNEQFF. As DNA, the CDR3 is TGTGCCATCAGGGACAGGGGAGCCTACAATGAGCAGTTCTTC.

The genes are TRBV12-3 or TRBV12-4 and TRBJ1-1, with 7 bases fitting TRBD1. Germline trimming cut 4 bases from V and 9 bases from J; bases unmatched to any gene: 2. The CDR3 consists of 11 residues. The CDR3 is CASSYRGKAFF. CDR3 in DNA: TGTGCCAGCAGTTACAGGGGAAAAGCTTTCTTT.

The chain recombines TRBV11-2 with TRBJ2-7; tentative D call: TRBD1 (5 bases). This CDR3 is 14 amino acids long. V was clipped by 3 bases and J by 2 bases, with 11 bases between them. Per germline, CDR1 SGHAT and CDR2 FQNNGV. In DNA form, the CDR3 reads TGTGCCAGCAGCTTGCAGGGCCCAACCTACGAGCAGTACTTC. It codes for CASSLQGPTYEQYF. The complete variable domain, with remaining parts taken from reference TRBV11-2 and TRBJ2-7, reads EAGVAQSPRYKIIEKRQSVAFWCNPISGHATLYWYQQILGQGPKLLIQFQNNGVVDDSQLPKDRFSAERLKGVDSTLKIQPAKLEDSAVYLCASSLQGPTYEQYFGPGTRLTVT.

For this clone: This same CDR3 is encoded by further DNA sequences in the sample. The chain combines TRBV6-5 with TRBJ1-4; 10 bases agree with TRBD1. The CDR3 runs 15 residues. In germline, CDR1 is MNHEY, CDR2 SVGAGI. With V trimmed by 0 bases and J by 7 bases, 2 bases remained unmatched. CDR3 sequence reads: CASSYSTGGGEKLFF. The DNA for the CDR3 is TGTGCCAGCAGTTACTCGACAGGGGGCGGTGAAAAACTGTTTTTT.

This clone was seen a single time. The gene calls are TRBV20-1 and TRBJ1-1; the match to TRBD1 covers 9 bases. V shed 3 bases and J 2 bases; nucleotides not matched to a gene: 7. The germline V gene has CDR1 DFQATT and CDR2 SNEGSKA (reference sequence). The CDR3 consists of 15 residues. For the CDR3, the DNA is TGCAGTGCTAGTGGTCCGGACAGGGGCAACACTGAAGCTTTCTTT. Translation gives CSASGPDRGNTEAFF.

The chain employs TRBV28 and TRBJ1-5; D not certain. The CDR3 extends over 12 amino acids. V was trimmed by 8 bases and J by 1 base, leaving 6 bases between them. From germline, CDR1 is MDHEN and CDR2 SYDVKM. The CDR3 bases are TGTGCCAGCGGGCTAAGCAATCAGCCCCAGCATTTT. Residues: CASGLSNQPQHF.

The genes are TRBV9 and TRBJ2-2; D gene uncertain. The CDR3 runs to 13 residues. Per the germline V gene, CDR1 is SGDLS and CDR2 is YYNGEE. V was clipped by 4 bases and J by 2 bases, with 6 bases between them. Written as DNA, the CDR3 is TGTGCCAGCAGCCTCAGTAACACCGGGGAGCTGTTTTTT. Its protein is CASSLSNTGELFF.

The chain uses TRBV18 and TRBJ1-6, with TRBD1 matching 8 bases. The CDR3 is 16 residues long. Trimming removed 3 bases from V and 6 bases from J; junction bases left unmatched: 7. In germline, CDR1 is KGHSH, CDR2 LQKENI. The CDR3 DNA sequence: TGTGCCAGCTCACCCGCGACAGGGGCTTCTAATTCACCCCTCCACTTT. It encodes CASSPATGASNSPLHF.

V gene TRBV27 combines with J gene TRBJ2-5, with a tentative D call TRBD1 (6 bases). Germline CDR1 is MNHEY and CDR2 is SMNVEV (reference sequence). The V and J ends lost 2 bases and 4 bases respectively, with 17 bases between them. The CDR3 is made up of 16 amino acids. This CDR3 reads CASSLVLGRGPETQYF. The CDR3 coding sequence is TGTGCCAGCAGTTTAGTCTTGGGCAGGGGACCAGAGACCCAGTACTTC.

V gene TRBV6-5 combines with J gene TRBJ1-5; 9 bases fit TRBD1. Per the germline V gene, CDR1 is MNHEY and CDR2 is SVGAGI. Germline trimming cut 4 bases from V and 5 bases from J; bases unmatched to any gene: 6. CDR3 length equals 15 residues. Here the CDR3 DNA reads TGTGCCAGCAGTTTAACCGGGACAGGGTATCAGCCCCAGCATTTT. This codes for CASSLTGTGYQPQHF.

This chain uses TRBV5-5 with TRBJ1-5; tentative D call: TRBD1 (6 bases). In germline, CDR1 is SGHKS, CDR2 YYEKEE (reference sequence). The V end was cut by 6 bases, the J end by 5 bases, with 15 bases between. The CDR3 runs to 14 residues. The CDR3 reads CASTLAGGDQPQHF. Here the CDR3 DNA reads TGTGCCAGCACCCTAGCGGGGGGCGATCAGCCCCAGCATTTT.

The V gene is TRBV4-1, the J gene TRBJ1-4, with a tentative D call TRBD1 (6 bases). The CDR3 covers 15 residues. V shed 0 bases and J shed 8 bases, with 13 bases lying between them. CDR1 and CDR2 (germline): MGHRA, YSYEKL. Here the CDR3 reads CASSQEHREWEKLFF. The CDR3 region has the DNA TGCGCCAGCAGCCAAGAGCACAGGGAGTGGGAAAAACTGTTTTTT.

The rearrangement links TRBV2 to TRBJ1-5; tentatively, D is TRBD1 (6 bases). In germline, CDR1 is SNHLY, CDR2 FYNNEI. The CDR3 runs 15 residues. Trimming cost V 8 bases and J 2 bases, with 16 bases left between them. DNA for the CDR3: TGTGCCAGCGGAGAGGGGGGGGGCGGCAATCAGCCCCAGCATTTT. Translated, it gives CASGEGGGGNQPQHF.

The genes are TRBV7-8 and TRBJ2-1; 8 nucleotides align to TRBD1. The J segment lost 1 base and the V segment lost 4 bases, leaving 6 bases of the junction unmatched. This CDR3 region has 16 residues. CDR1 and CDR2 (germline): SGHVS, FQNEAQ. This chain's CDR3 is CASSWTGPPSYNEQFF. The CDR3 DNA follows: TGTGCCAGCAGCTGGACAGGGCCCCCTTCCTACAATGAGCAGTTCTTC.

The CDR3 spells CASSHDALERRNTEAFF. Written as DNA, the CDR3 is TGCGCCAGCAGCCATGATGCCCTAGAGCGACGGAACACTGAAGCTTTCTTT. This chain links TRBV4-3 with TRBJ1-1, with D hard to call. CDR1 is LGHNA, CDR2 YSLEER, per germline. The V gene lost 3 bases and the J gene lost 1 base, with 18 bases spanning the gap. The CDR3 is made up of 17 amino acids.

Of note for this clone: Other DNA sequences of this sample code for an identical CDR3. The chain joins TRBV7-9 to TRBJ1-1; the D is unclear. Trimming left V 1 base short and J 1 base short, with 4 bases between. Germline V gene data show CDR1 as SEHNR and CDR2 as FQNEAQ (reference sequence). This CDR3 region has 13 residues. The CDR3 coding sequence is TGTGCCAGCAGCTTAGGTCAGAACACTGAAGCTTTCTTT. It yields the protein CASSLGQNTEAFF.

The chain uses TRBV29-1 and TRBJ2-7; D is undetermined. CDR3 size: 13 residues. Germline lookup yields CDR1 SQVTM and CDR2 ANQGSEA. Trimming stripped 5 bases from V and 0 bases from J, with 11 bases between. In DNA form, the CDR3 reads TGCAGCGTTTCGAAGATGAGCTCCTACGAGCAGTACTTC. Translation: CSVSKMSSYEQYF.

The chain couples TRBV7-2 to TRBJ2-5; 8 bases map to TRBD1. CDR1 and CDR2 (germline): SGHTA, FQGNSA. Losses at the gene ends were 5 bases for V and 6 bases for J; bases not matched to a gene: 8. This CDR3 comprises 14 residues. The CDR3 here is CASSRHGQGKTQYF. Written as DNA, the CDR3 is TGTGCCAGCAGCCGCCATGGACAGGGCAAGACCCAGTACTTC.

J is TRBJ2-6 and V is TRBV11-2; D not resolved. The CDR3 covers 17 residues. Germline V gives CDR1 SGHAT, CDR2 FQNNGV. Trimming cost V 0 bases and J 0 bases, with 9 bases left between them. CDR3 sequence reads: CASSLEVVLSGANVLTF. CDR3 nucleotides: TGTGCCAGCAGCTTAGAGGTAGTCCTCTCTGGGGCCAACGTCCTGACTTTC. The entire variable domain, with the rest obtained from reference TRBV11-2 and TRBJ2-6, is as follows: EAGVAQSPRYKIIEKRQSVAFWCNPISGHATLYWYQQILGQGPKLLIQFQNNGVVDDSQLPKDRFSAERLKGVDSTLKIQPAKLEDSAVYLCASSLEVVLSGANVLTFGAGSRLTVL.